This TCR beta chain derives from a study of OX40 agonist ivuxolimab in advanced cancers. Overall study context: Patients were infused with ivuxolimab every 2 weeks at 0.01 to 10 mg/kg.

Here immunoSEQ multiplex PCR was the method, and the copy in TCRdb shows in-frame clones only, minus some. In the table there are 20,000 to 30,000 clones, more than 75% of which are singletons. CDR3 size: 16 residues. The material sequenced was CD4+ or CD8+ T cells sorted from blood, taken in a trial of the OX40 agonist ivuxolimab. This TCR derives from an adult with an advanced solid tumor such as melanoma, head and neck, liver or kidney cancer. This sequence joins TRBV22-1 and TRBJ1-2. TRBV22-1 constitutes a pseudogene. The CDR3 reads CPGRVHRARKTYGYTF. CDR3 nucleotides: TGTCCTGGGAGAGTACACAGAGCGAGAAAGACCTATGGCTACACCTTC.